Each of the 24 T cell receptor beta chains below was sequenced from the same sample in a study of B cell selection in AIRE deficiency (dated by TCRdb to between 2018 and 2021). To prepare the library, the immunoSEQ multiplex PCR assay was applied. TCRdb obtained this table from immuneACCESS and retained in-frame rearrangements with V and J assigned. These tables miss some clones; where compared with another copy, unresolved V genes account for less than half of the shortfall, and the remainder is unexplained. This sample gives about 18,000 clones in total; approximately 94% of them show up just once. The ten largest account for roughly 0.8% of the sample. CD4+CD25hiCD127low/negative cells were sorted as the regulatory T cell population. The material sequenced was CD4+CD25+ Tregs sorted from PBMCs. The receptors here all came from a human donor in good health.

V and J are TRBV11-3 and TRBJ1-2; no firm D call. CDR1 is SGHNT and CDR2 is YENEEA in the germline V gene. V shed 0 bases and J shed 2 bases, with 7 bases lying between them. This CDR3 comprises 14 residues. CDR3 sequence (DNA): TGTGCCAGCAGCTTAGAGCCGGAGAACTATGGCTACACCTTC. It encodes CASSLEPENYGYTF.

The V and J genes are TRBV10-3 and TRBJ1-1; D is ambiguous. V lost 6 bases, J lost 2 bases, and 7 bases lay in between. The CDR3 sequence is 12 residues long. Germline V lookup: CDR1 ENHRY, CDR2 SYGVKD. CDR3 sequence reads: CAIRAGNTEAFF. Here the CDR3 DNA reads TGTGCCATCAGGGCAGGAAACACTGAAGCTTTCTTT.

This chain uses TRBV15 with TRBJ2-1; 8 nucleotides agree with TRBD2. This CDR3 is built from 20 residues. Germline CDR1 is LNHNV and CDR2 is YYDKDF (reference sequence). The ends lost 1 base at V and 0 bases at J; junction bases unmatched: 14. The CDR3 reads CATSRAGGGRSLGSYNEQFF. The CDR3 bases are TGTGCCACCAGCAGAGCGGGTGGCGGGAGGTCCCTGGGCTCCTACAATGAGCAGTTCTTC.

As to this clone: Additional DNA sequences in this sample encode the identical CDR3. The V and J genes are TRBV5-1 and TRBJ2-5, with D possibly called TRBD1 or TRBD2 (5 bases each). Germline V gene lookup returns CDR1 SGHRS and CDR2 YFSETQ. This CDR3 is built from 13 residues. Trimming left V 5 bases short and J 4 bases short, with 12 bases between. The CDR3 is CASRPGRGETQYF. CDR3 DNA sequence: TGCGCCAGCAGACCGGGACGAGGAGAGACCCAGTACTTC.

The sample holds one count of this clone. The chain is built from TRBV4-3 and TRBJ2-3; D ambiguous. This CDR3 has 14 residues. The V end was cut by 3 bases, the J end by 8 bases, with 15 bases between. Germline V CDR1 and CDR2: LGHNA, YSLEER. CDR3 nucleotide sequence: TGCGCCAGCAGCCAGTCCGTCTCGGAAAGTACGCAGTATTTT. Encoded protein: CASSQSVSESTQYF.

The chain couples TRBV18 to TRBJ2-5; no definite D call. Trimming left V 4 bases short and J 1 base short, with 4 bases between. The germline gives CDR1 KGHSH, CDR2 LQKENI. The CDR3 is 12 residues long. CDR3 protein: CASSRSQETQYF. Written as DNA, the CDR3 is TGTGCCAGCTCACGTAGCCAAGAGACCCAGTACTTC.

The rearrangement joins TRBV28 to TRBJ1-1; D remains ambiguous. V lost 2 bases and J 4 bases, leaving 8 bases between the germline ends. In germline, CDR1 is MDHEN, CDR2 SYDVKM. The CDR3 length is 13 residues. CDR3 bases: TGTGCCAGCAGTTTAAGGACCCCCACTGAAGCTTTCTTT. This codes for CASSLRTPTEAFF.

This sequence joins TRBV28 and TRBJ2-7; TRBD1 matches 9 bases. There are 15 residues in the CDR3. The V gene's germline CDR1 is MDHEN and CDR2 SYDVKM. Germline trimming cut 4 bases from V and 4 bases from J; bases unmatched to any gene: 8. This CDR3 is CASSSPGTGRYEQYF. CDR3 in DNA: TGTGCCAGCAGTTCCCCCGGGACAGGGAGGTACGAGCAGTACTTC.

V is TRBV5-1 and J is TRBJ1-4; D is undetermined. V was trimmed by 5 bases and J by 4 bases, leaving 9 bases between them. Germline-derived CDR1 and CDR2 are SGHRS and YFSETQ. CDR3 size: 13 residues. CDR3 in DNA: TGCGCCAGCAGGGGCAACCTTAATGAAAAACTGTTTTTT. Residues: CASRGNLNEKLFF.

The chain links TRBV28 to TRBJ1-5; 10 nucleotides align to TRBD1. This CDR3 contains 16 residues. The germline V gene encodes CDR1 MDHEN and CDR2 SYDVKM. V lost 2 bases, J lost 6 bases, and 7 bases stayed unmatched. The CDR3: CASSLQRQGARQPQHF. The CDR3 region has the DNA TGTGCCAGCAGTTTACAGAGACAGGGGGCACGTCAGCCCCAGCATTTT.

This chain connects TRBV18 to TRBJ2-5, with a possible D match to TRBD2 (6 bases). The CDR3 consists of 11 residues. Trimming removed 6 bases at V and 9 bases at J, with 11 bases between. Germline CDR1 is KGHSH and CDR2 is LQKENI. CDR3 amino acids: CASSRELAQYF. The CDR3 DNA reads TGTGCCAGCTCTCGGGAGCTGGCCCAGTACTTC.

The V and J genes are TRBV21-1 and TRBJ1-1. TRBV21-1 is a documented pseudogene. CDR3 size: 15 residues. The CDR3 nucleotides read TGTGCCAGCAAAGGGGAGGGAGGGGTGAACACTGAAGCTTTCTTT. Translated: CASKGEGGVNTEAFF.

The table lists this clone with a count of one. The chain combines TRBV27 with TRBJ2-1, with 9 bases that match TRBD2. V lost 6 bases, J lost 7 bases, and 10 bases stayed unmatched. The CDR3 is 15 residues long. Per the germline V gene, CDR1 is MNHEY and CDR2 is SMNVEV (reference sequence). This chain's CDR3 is CASRSLAGVANEQFF. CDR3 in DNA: TGTGCCAGCAGATCTTTAGCGGGAGTGGCAAATGAGCAGTTCTTC.

The CDR3 bases are TGTGCCAGCAGTTTTTATAAGGGTGGAGAGACCCAGTACTTC. Amino acids: CASSFYKGGETQYF. The V call is TRBV27, the J call TRBJ2-5, with D hard to call. This CDR3 spans 14 amino acids. Trimming took off 3 bases at V and 4 bases at J, with 12 bases between the two ends. Per the germline V gene, CDR1 is MNHEY and CDR2 is SMNVEV (reference sequence).

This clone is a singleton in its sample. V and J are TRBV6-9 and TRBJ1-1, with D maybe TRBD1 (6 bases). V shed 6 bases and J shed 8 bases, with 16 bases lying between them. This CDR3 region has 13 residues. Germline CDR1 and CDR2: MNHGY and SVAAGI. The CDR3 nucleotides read TGTGCCAGCAGACGACAGGTCCTCTTCGAAGCTTTCTTT. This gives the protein CASRRQVLFEAFF.

CDR3 in DNA: TGCGCCAGCAGCCGGGGACTAGCGAGCAATGAGCAGTTCTTC. It encodes CASSRGLASNEQFF. This chain connects TRBV4-3 to TRBJ2-1; 10 nucleotides line up with TRBD2. This CDR3 has 14 amino acids. J was trimmed by 6 bases and V by 4 bases; bases with no gene match: 3. Germline V gene data show CDR1 as LGHNA and CDR2 as YSLEER.

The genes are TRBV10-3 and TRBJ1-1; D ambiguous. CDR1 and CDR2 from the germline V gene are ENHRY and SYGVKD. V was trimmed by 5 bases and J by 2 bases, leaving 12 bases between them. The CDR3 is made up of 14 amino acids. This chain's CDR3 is CAISFGRANTEAFF. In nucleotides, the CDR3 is TGTGCCATCAGTTTCGGGAGGGCAAACACTGAAGCTTTCTTT.

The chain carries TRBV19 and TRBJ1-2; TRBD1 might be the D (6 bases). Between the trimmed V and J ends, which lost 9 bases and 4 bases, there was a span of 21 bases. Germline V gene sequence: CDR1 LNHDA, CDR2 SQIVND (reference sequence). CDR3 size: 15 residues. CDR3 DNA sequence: TGTGCCAGCGCCATGGGGGGGGGCCCCTTCTATGGCTACACCTTC. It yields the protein CASAMGGGPFYGYTF.

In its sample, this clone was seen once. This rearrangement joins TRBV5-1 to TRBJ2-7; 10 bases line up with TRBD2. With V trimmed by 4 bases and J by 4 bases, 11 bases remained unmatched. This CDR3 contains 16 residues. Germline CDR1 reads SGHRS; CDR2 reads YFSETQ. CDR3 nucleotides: TGCGCCAGCAGCCGGTCACCGGAGACTAGCGGGTACGAGCAGTACTTC. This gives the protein CASSRSPETSGYEQYF.

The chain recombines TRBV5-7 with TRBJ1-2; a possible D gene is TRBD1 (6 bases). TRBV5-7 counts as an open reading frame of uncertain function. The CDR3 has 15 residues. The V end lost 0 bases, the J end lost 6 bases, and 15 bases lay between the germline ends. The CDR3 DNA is TGTGCCAGCAGCTTGGGGCGAAGGGGGTTCCATGGCTACACCTTC. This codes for CASSLGRRGFHGYTF.

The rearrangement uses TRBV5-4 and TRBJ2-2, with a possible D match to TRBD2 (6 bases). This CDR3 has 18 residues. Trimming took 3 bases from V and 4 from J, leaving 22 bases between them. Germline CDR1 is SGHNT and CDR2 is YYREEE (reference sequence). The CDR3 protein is CASSSGTGRTTTTGELFF. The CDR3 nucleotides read TGTGCCAGCAGCTCCGGGACGGGGAGGACTACCACCACCGGGGAGCTGTTTTTT.

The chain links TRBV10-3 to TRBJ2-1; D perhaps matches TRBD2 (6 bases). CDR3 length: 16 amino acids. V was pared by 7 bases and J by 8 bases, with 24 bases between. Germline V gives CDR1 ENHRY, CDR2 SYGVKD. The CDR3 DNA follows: TGTGCCATCACGGACCCGAAACCGGGACTGGCCGATGAGCAGTTCTTC. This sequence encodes CAITDPKPGLADEQFF.

The CDR3 DNA reads as TGCGCCAGCAGCCCCTCCCCCCGGGACTTTGGCTTCTATGGCTACACCTTC. Translation: CASSPSPRDFGFYGYTF. The chain links TRBV4-3 to TRBJ1-2, with a possible D match to TRBD1 (5 bases). Germline values: CDR1 LGHNA, CDR2 YSLEER. Trimming pared 4 bases from V and 4 bases from J, leaving 22 bases between. The CDR3 consists of 17 residues.

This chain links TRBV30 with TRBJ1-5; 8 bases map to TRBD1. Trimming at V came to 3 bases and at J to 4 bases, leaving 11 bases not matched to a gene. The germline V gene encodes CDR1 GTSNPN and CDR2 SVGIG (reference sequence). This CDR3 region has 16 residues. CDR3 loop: CAWSDSGQGENQPQHF. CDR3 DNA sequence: TGTGCCTGGAGCGACTCCGGACAGGGAGAAAATCAGCCCCAGCATTTT.